This entry describes one TCR beta chain. This specimen comes from a study of technical replicates of blood from a few donors. The V end was cut by 7 bases, the J end by 11 bases, with 20 bases between. The CDR3 length is 12 residues. Per the germline V gene, CDR1 is SQVTM and CDR2 is ANQGSEA. Here immunoSEQ multiplex PCR was the method, and the copy in TCRdb shows in-frame clones only, minus some. The data hold about 81,000 clones, with 96% observed a single time. The sequencing sample was made of T cells isolated from PBMCs. The chain links TRBV29-1 to TRBJ1-1; no definite D call. The receptor was isolated from a human donor in good health. This chain's CDR3 is CSDLLDSEVAFF. CDR3 coding DNA: TGCAGCGACCTACTAGACTCTGAGGTGGCTTTCTTT. The full variable domain, its missing parts supplied by reference TRBV29-1 and TRBJ1-1, is SAVISQKPSRDICQRGTSLTIQCQVDSQVTMMFWYRQQPGQSLTLIATANQGSEATYESGFVIDKFPISRPNLTFSTLTVSNMSPEDSSIYLCSDLLDSEVAFFGQGTRLTVV.